The 15 T cell receptor beta chains below were found in one sample sequenced in a study of T cells after posttransplantation cyclophosphamide. Methotrexate plus calcineurin inhibitor accompanied controls' myeloablative marrow transplants; sampling was 1 year later. Method: immunoSEQ multiplex PCR; TCRdb's copy keeps in-frame clones and lacks some. This sample has approximately 15,000 clones; approximately 81% occur once, and the top ten carry 2.5% to 3.5%. Sequences were derived from PBMCs, sampled around 59 weeks after allogeneic stem cell transplant with calcineurin inhibitor and methotrexate. These TCRs come from a male patient aged 30 to 39 who received an allogeneic stem cell transplant from an unrelated donor, was CMV-positive, and had acute and chronic GVHD. The T cells may come from the graft donor.

This chain uses TRBV6-4 with TRBJ2-1; TRBD2 matches 11 bases. J lost 8 bases, V lost 2 bases, and 8 bases had no gene match. Germline-derived CDR1 and CDR2 are MRHNA and SNTAGT. The CDR3 totals 16 residues. The CDR3 region is CASSDRSGGAGDEQFF. DNA for the CDR3: TGTGCCAGCAGTGACCGTAGCGGGGGGGCCGGAGATGAGCAGTTCTTC.

This clone was observed a handful of times. The rearrangement uses TRBV4-1 and TRBJ1-5; D unclear. This CDR3 has 14 residues. Germline lookup yields CDR1 MGHRA and CDR2 YSYEKL. The germline V and J ends were trimmed by 3 bases and 6 bases, with 12 bases remaining between them. The CDR3 coding sequence is TGCGCCAGCAGCCAGGTCAATGCGGGTCAGCCCCAGCATTTT. Translating it yields CASSQVNAGQPQHF.

The CDR3 region has the DNA TGTGCCAGCATTGGACAGGGGGCCTACAATGAGCAGTTCTTC. Protein sequence: CASIGQGAYNEQFF. The chain links TRBV6-1 to TRBJ2-1; 10 nucleotides match TRBD1. The CDR3 has 14 residues. The V gene's germline CDR1 is MNHNS and CDR2 SASEGT. V lost 7 bases to trimming and J lost 2 bases; unmatched junction nucleotides: 2.

This clone occurred once. The chain links TRBV4-1 to TRBJ1-1, with 8 nucleotides matching TRBD1. Germline V CDR1 and CDR2: MGHRA, YSYEKL. The junction had 4 bases not matched to a gene; V was cut back by 1 base and J by 3 bases. The CDR3 extends over 15 amino acids. The CDR3, as DNA: TGCGCCAGCAGCCAAGCGGACAGGGTGGACACTGAAGCTTTCTTT. Protein sequence: CASSQADRVDTEAFF.

This clone was recorded only once. V gene TRBV7-2 combines with J gene TRBJ2-3; 9 positions match TRBD1. V shed 4 bases and J 0 bases; nucleotides not matched to a gene: 11. CDR3 length: 18 residues. Germline V CDR1 and CDR2: SGHTA, FQGNSA. CDR3 region: CASSWPAGQGLSTDTQYF. In DNA form, the CDR3 reads TGTGCCAGCAGCTGGCCCGCGGGACAGGGTCTCAGCACAGATACGCAGTATTTT.

The chain is built from TRBV28 and TRBJ1-5, with D possibly being TRBD1 (5 bases). Germline-derived CDR1 and CDR2 are MDHEN and SYDVKM. This CDR3 spans 15 amino acids. V was clipped by 3 bases and J by 6 bases, with 15 bases between them. CDR3 bases: TGTGCCAGCAGTTTGTCGACAGCCTCGGGTCAGCCCCAGCATTTT. It translates to CASSLSTASGQPQHF.

The V call is TRBV11-2, the J call TRBJ1-4, with 8 bases matching TRBD1. In germline, CDR1 is SGHAT, CDR2 FQNNGV. This CDR3 contains 14 residues. Germline trimming cut 5 bases from V and 7 bases from J; bases unmatched to any gene: 6. The CDR3 region has the DNA TGTGCCAGCAGCACCACAGGGGGACCTGAAAAACTGTTTTTT. Its translation is CASSTTGGPEKLFF. Supplemented by reference TRBV11-2 and TRBJ1-4, the full variable domain reads EAGVAQSPRYKIIEKRQSVAFWCNPISGHATLYWYQQILGQGPKLLIQFQNNGVVDDSQLPKDRFSAERLKGVDSTLKIQPAKLEDSAVYLCASSTTGGPEKLFFGSGTQLSVL.

The V gene is TRBV6-5, the J gene TRBJ1-1, with D possibly TRBD1 on 5 matching bases. The CDR3 contains 15 residues. From germline, CDR1 is MNHEY and CDR2 SVGAGI. Trimming removed 5 bases from V and 4 bases from J, with 17 bases in between. CDR3 in amino acids: CASSPRGGVSTEAFF. The DNA for the CDR3 is TGTGCCAGCAGTCCACGCGGGGGGGTAAGCACTGAAGCTTTCTTT.

The chain uses TRBV11-2 and TRBJ2-7, with 11 bases aligning to TRBD1. V was pared by 5 bases and J by 0 bases, with 3 bases of the junction left unmatched. This CDR3 spans 15 amino acids. In germline, CDR1 is SGHAT, CDR2 FQNNGV. CDR3 in amino acids: CASSPGTGGSYEQYF. The CDR3 DNA follows: TGTGCCAGCAGCCCCGGGACAGGGGGCTCCTACGAGCAGTACTTC.

J is TRBJ2-7 and V is TRBV7-2, with TRBD1 matching over 7 bases. After removal of 5 bases from V and 7 bases from J, the junction contained 5 bases not matched to a gene. The V gene's germline CDR1 is SGHTA and CDR2 FQGNSA. The CDR3 totals 12 residues. CDR3 DNA: TGTGCCAGCAGCCCACAGGGGTGGGAGCAGTACTTC. The encoded protein is CASSPQGWEQYF.

This clone was seen once. The chain uses TRBV29-1 and TRBJ2-5, with a tentative D call TRBD2 (6 bases). Trimming cost V 6 bases and J 6 bases, with 17 bases left between them. The germline gives CDR1 SQVTM, CDR2 ANQGSEA. This CDR3 is built from 13 residues. The DNA of the CDR3 is TGCAGCGTCGCGAGAAGGAGGGGAAAGACCCAGTACTTC. Its protein is CSVARRRGKTQYF.

The chain combines TRBV19 with TRBJ1-2; 7 positions match TRBD1. Germline values: CDR1 LNHDA, CDR2 SQIVND (reference sequence). The CDR3 is made up of 14 amino acids. The J segment lost 7 bases and the V segment lost 7 bases, leaving 12 bases of the junction unmatched. Here the CDR3 DNA reads TGTGCCAGTATTAAGACAGGGCCGCGCGGTGGCTACACCTTC. Its translation: CASIKTGPRGGYTF.

The chain has TRBV7-9 and TRBJ2-2, with D possibly matching TRBD1 (5 bases). The length of the CDR3 is 17 residues. Trimming removed 2 bases at V and 2 bases at J, with 15 bases between. Per the germline V gene, CDR1 is SEHNR and CDR2 is FQNEAQ (reference sequence). In DNA, the CDR3 is TGTGCCAGCAGCTTATACCAGGGTAATGGTAACACCGGGGAGCTGTTTTTT. Protein sequence: CASSLYQGNGNTGELFF.

The chain links TRBV29-1 to TRBJ1-2; D is possibly TRBD1 (5 bases). V was trimmed by 6 bases and J by 8 bases, leaving 22 bases between them. Germline V gene lookup returns CDR1 SQVTM and CDR2 ANQGSEA. The length of the CDR3 is 14 residues. The CDR3 coding sequence is TGCAGCGTGATAGGATCAGGGCCTCTGGGGGGCTACACCTTC. Its translation is CSVIGSGPLGGYTF.

The genes are TRBV5-4 and TRBJ2-7; 11 bases match TRBD2. Germline values: CDR1 SGHNT, CDR2 YYREEE (reference sequence). V shed 4 bases and J 1 base; nucleotides not matched to a gene: 10. There are 17 residues in the CDR3. In DNA form, the CDR3 reads TGTGCCAGCAGCCCATCCCTAGCGGGAGGCCGATCCTACGAGCAGTACTTC. This encodes CASSPSLAGGRSYEQYF.